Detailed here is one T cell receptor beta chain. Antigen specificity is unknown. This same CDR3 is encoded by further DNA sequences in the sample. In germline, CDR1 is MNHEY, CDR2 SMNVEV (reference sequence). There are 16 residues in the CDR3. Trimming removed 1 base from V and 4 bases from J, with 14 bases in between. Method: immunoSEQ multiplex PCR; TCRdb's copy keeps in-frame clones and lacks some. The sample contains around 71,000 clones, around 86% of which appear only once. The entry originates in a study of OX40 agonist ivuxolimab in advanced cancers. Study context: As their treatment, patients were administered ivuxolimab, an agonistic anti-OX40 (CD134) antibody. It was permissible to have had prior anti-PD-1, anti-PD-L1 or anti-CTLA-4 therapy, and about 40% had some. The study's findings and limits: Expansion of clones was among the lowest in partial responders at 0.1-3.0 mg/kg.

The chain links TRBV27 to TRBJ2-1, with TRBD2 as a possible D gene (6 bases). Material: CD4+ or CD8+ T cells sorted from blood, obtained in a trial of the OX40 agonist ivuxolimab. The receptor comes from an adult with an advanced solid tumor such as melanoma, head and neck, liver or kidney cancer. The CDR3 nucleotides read TGTGCCAGCAGTTTATTTGCGGGAAGCTCTTACAATGAGCAGTTCTTC. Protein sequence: CASSLFAGSSYNEQFF.